The source of this T cell receptor (beta chain) is a study of CD8 T cells in ankylosing spondylitis. A single record per CDR3 protein comes from TCRdb applying MiXCR to the 5' RACE reads. This sample has hundreds of thousands of distinct CDR3 sequences, with less than 25% found just once. Germline-derived CDR1 and CDR2 are MGHRA and YSYEKL. This CDR3 is built from 17 residues. Unmatched junction bases numbered 9, after V lost 3 bases and J lost 5 bases. This clonotype came up many times. The material sequenced was blood, either unsorted or a sorted T cell fraction (not recorded which). The chain carries TRBV4-1 and TRBJ2-2, with 10 bases lining up with TRBD2. The TCR sequence derives from a female donor with ankylosing spondylitis or in good health (not recorded which). The CDR3 region has the DNA TGCGCCAGCAGCCAGGTTGACATGGGACTAGCGACCGGGGAGCTGTTTTTT. Its protein is CASSQVDMGLATGELFF.